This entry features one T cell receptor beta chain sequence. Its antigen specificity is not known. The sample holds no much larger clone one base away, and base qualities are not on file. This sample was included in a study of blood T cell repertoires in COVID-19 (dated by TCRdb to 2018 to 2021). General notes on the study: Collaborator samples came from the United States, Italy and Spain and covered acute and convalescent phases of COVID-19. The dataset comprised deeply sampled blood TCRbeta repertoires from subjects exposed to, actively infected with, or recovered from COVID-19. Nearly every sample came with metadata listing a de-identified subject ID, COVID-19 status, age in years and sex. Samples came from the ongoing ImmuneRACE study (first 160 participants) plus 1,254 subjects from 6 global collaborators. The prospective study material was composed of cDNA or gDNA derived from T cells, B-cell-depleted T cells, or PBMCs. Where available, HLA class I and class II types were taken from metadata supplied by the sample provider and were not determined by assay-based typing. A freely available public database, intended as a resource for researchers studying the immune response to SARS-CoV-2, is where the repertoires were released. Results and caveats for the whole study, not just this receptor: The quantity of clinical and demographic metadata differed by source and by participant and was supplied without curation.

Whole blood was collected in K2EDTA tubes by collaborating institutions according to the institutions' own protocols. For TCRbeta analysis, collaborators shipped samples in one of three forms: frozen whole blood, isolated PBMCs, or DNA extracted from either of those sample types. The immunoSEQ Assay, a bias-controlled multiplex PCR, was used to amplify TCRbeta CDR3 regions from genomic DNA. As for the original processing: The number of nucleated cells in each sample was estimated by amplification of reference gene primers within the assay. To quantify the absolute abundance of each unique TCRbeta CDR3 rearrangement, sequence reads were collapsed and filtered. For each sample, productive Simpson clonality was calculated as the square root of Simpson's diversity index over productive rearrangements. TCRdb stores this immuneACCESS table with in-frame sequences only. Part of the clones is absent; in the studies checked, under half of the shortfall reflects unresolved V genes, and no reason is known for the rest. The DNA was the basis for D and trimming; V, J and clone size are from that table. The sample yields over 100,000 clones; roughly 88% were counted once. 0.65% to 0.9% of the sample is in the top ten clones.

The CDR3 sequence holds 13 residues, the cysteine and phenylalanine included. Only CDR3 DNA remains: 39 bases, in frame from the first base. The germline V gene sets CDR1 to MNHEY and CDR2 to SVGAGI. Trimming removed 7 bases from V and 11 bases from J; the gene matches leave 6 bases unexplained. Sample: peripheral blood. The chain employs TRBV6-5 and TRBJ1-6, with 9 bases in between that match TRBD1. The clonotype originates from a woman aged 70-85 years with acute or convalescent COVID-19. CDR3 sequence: CASNRDREAPLHF. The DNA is TGTGCCAGCAACCGGGACAGGGAGGCACCCCTCCACTTT.